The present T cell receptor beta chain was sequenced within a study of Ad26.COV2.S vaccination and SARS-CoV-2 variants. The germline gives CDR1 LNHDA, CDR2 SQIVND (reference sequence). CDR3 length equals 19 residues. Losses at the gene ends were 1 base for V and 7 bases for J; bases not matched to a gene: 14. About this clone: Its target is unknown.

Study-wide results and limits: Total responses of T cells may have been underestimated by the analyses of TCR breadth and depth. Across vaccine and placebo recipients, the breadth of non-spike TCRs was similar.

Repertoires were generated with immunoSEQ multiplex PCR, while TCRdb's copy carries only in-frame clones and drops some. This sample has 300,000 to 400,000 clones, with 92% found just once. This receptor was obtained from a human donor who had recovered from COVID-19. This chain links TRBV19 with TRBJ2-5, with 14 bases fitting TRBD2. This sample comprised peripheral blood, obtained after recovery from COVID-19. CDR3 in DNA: TGTGCCAGTAGTATAGCCGGAGGACTAGCGGGGGGACCCCCAGGGACCCAGTACTTC. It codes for CASSIAGGLAGGPPGTQYF.